This T cell receptor beta chain was obtained from a study of cytomegalovirus exposure and HLA in healthy donors. Study overall: Among the 400 or so donors who were genotyped, approximately 76% fell in the genetic ancestry cluster that is associated with self-reported Caucasian donors.

In germline, CDR1 is MNHNY, CDR2 SVGAGI (reference sequence). Trimming shortened V by 0 bases and J by 7 bases, and 6 bases separated the two germline ends. This CDR3 has 13 residues. The PCR employed 60 Vbeta primers together with 13 Jbeta primers. Profiled with immunoSEQ multiplex PCR; TCRdb holds only in-frame clones, not every one. This table holds over 100,000 clones, 77% found once. The sequenced sample was PBMCs. This receptor was taken from a male donor in good health and CMV-seropositive. The J gene is TRBJ1-4, the V gene TRBV6-6; no clear D. The CDR3 nucleotides are TGTGCCAGCAGTTACTCGCACAGTGAAAAACTGTTTTTT. It specifies CASSYSHSEKLFF.